The clone carrying this TCR beta chain was seen repeatedly, ten times or more. Its antigen is as yet unknown. Time point of the sample: newly diagnosed GD, antithyroid drugs for less than 3 months. RNA isolated from PBMCs was used to make the TCR library. In building TCR beta libraries, iRepertoire HTBI primers were used together with Arm-PCR of CDR3 regions. TCRdb reprocessed the multiplex PCR reads with MiXCR, giving one entry per CDR3 protein. The repertoire holds over 200,000 distinct CDR3 sequences, with under 20% as singletons. The germline V and J ends were trimmed by 7 bases and 5 bases, with 13 bases remaining between them. The CDR3 covers 13 residues. CDR1 and CDR2 (germline): SGHRS, YFSETQ. The sample is drawn from a study of regulatory T cells in long-lasting Graves disease. Study-level results: Among persistent patients, a larger number of public clonotypes were shared (around 3,000) than among newly diagnosed patients (966).

These data were also reused for a study on T cells in Graves' hyperthyroidism and ophthalmopathy. As that study records: Thyroid ultrasound and orbital computed tomography, with clinical symptoms and serum thyroxine and TRAb, informed diagnoses.

The receptor comes from a woman aged 30 to 39 with Graves disease. The sample was peripheral blood mononuclear cells (PBMCs), taken at new diagnosis, from a patient treated with antithyroid drugs. The genes are TRBV5-1 and TRBJ2-1; no clear D. Here the CDR3 DNA reads TGCGCCAGCCGAGAAAGCAGTAACAATGAGCAGTTCTTC. It yields the protein CASRESSNNEQFF.